This T cell receptor beta chain derives from a study of blood T cell repertoires in COVID-19. Sequencing was performed with immunoSEQ multiplex PCR; in TCRdb, only in-frame clones are kept and a portion is missing. The data show about 410,000 clones, around nine tenths seen once. The CDR3 has 17 amino acids. V lost 3 bases to trimming and J lost 1 base, with 16 bases between them. CDR1 and CDR2 from the germline V gene are SGHTA and FQGTGA. The V gene is TRBV7-3, the J gene TRBJ1-5; D is possibly TRBD1 (5 bases). The sequencing sample was made of peripheral blood. This sequence originates from a middle-aged woman with COVID-19, enrolled during active disease. This CDR3 is CASSLGRGNVSNQPQHF. The DNA for the CDR3 is TGTGCCAGCAGCTTGGGTAGGGGAAATGTAAGCAATCAGCCCCAGCATTTT.